The 32 T cell receptor beta chains below were found in one sample sequenced in a study of blood T cell repertoires in COVID-19 (dated by TCRdb to about 2020). The library came from the immunoSEQ multiplex PCR assay. This is the immuneACCESS table as TCRdb keeps it, with only in-frame sequences that have V and J called. A part of the clones is gone; compared with another copy, unresolved V genes explain less than half, and the rest is unexplained. The sample data list about 160,000 clones, and over 85% of these were observed just once. Together, the top ten hold 4.5% to 5.5% of the sample. Material: peripheral blood. The receptors shown here come from a woman in her 50s with acute or convalescent COVID-19.

The chain uses TRBV3-1 (or the pseudogene TRBV3-2) and TRBJ2-4; 7 positions agree with TRBD2. Germline V gene data show CDR1 as LGHDT and CDR2 as YNNKEL (reference sequence). J lost 6 bases, V lost 0 bases, and 5 bases had no gene match. There are 15 residues in the CDR3. In nucleotides, the CDR3 is TGTGCCAGCAGCCAAGAAGGTGGGGGGGGAAACATTCAGTACTTC. Residues: CASSQEGGGGNIQYF.

The chain employs TRBV6-6 and TRBJ2-5, with D unclear. There are 13 residues in the CDR3. CDR1 is MNHNY, CDR2 SVGAGI, per germline (reference sequence). Trimming took off 10 bases at V and 7 bases at J, with 19 bases between the two ends. CDR3 protein: CATNDGPSGTQYF. The CDR3 nucleotides are TGTGCCACCAACGATGGCCCCTCGGGGACCCAGTACTTC.

The chain links TRBV30 to TRBJ2-5, with unresolved D. The germline gives CDR1 GTSNPN, CDR2 SVGIG (reference sequence). The CDR3 sequence is 13 residues long. V was shortened by 0 bases and J by 3 bases, with 8 bases between the two germline ends. This chain's CDR3 is CAWSVHRKETQYF. In DNA, the CDR3 is TGTGCCTGGAGTGTACACAGAAAAGAGACCCAGTACTTC.

The chain uses TRBV3-1 (or the pseudogene TRBV3-2) and TRBJ2-1; maybe TRBD2 (7 bases). V was shortened by 5 bases and J by 7 bases, with 15 bases between the two germline ends. Germline CDR1 and CDR2: LGHDT and YNNKEL (reference sequence). The CDR3 loop spans 14 amino acids. In nucleotides, the CDR3 is TGTGCCAGCAGCTACGCGGGGGCGGGAAATGAGCAGTTCTTC. It translates to CASSYAGAGNEQFF.

This clone was detected a few times. The J gene is TRBJ1-2, the V gene TRBV4-1; 8 bases fit TRBD1. Per germline, CDR1 MGHRA and CDR2 YSYEKL. The ends lost 1 base at V and 4 bases at J; junction bases unmatched: 8. CDR3 size: 16 residues. The CDR3: CASSQGGPGGSYGYTF. The CDR3, as DNA: TGCGCCAGCAGCCAAGGGGGGCCAGGGGGCTCCTATGGCTACACCTTC.

The chain uses TRBV27 and TRBJ2-1; unclear D gene. CDR3 length: 14 amino acids. V lost 3 bases to trimming and J lost 5 bases, with 11 bases between them. CDR1 and CDR2 from the germline V gene are MNHEY and SMNVEV (reference sequence). The CDR3 region has the DNA TGTGCCAGCAGTTTCGCTAGTTTTGACAATGAGCAGTTCTTC. Its translation is CASSFASFDNEQFF.

The rearrangement joins TRBV7-8 to TRBJ1-2; D is unclear. The V end was cut by 1 base, the J end by 7 bases, with 10 bases between. CDR1 is SGHVS and CDR2 is FQNEAQ in the germline V gene. The length of the CDR3 is 13 residues. The DNA for the CDR3 is TGTGCCAGCAGCTTAGTGGAGGGTCTTGGCTACACCTTC. Amino acids: CASSLVEGLGYTF.

This chain connects TRBV9 to TRBJ1-2, with 9 bases matching TRBD1. The CDR3 is 14 amino acids. The germline V gene encodes CDR1 SGDLS and CDR2 YYNGEE. V lost 4 bases and J lost 7; bases outside the gene matches: 8. CDR3 loop: CASSPNRGQGGYTF. CDR3 coding DNA: TGTGCCAGCAGCCCAAACAGGGGGCAGGGTGGCTACACCTTC.

The rearrangement joins TRBV15 to TRBJ1-2; TRBD1 might be the D (6 bases). V was pared by 0 bases and J by 8 bases, with 16 bases between. There are 15 residues in the CDR3. Germline CDR1 and CDR2: LNHNV and YYDKDF (reference sequence). The CDR3 loop is CATSREGGDRKGYTF. The CDR3 nucleotides read TGTGCCACCAGCAGAGAAGGGGGGGACCGGAAAGGCTACACCTTC.

V and J are TRBV11-2 and TRBJ2-1; TRBD2 agrees at 8 bases. This CDR3 contains 18 residues. V lost 2 bases and J lost 4; bases outside the gene matches: 13. The germline CDR1 and CDR2 sequences are SGHAT and FQNNGV. For the CDR3, the DNA is TGTGCCAGCAGCTTACGGGCCCCCTTGCGGGAGGCTTACAATGAGCAGTTCTTC. Amino acid sequence: CASSLRAPLREAYNEQFF.

The chain joins TRBV27 to TRBJ1-5; D gene ambiguous. Deletions cut 6 bases from V and 7 bases from J, with 13 bases between. The V gene's germline CDR1 is MNHEY and CDR2 SMNVEV (reference sequence). This CDR3 spans 13 amino acids. The CDR3 loop reads CASSRNILQPQHF. The CDR3 DNA reads TGTGCCAGCAGCCGTAACATTCTCCAGCCCCAGCATTTT.

The chain has TRBV7-8 and TRBJ1-5, with 10 bases that match TRBD1. The V and J ends lost 5 bases and 4 bases, in that order; junction bases with no gene match: 2. CDR1 SGHVS and CDR2 FQNEAQ come from the germline V gene. The CDR3 sequence is 14 residues long. CDR3 sequence: CASSPGQGNQPQHF. The CDR3, as DNA: TGTGCCAGCAGCCCGGGACAGGGGAATCAGCCCCAGCATTTT. The full variable domain, rest sourced from reference TRBV7-8 and TRBJ1-5, is GAGVSQSPRYKVAKRGQDVALRCDPISGHVSLFWYQQALGQGPEFLTYFQNEAQLDKSGLPSDRFFAERPEGSVSTLKIQRTQQEDSAVYLCASSPGQGNQPQHFGDGTRLSIL.

This chain joins TRBV29-1 and TRBJ1-2; 11 nucleotides align to TRBD1. V lost 7 bases, J lost 3 bases, and 13 bases stayed unmatched. The germline CDR1 and CDR2 sequences are SQVTM and ANQGSEA. This CDR3 spans 16 amino acids. Written as DNA, the CDR3 is TGCAGCGCCTGGGGACAGGGGGATCCCCCGGACTATGGCTACACCTTC. The encoded protein is CSAWGQGDPPDYGYTF.

The chain recombines TRBV9 with TRBJ1-5; unclear D gene. Trimming removed 3 bases from V and 3 bases from J, with 10 bases in between. The CDR3 consists of 14 residues. Germline loops: CDR1 SGDLS, CDR2 YYNGEE. Here the CDR3 reads CASSAGVVNQPQHF. CDR3 nucleotides: TGTGCCAGCAGCGCCGGGGTAGTCAATCAGCCCCAGCATTTT.

J is TRBJ2-3 and V is TRBV24-1, with 8 bases fitting TRBD1. CDR3 length: 16 residues. The germline CDR1 and CDR2 sequences are KGHDR and SFDVKD. V gave up 2 bases and J gave up 4 bases; unmatched junction bases: 7. Here the CDR3 reads CATSDSRGLRADTQYF. CDR3 in DNA: TGTGCCACCAGTGATTCCAGGGGGCTCCGCGCAGATACGCAGTATTTT.

This chain uses TRBV7-2 with TRBJ2-5; 10 bases map to TRBD2. Trimming cost V 2 bases and J 2 bases; bases outside gene matches: 2. The CDR3 loop spans 15 amino acids. Looked up from germline, CDR1 is SGHTA and CDR2 is FQGNSA. CDR3 protein: CASSLLAGGQETQYF. Here the CDR3 DNA reads TGTGCCAGCAGCTTATTAGCGGGGGGACAAGAGACCCAGTACTTC.

This clone was detected a few times. V and J are TRBV28 and TRBJ1-1; the D is unclear. The ends were cut back, 1 base at V and 8 bases at J, with 5 bases in the middle. The CDR3 is made up of 11 amino acids. Germline loops: CDR1 MDHEN, CDR2 SYDVKM. The CDR3 coding sequence is TGTGCCAGCAGTTTATCTCAGGAAGCTTTCTTT. This codes for CASSLSQEAFF.

V is TRBV6-6 and J is TRBJ1-5; 8 bases line up with TRBD1. The CDR3 loop spans 13 amino acids. V gave up 7 bases and J gave up 2 bases; unmatched junction bases: 1. Germline V CDR1 and CDR2: MNHNY, SVGAGI (reference sequence). The CDR3 reads CASKGQGNQPQHF. The CDR3 DNA reads as TGTGCCAGCAAGGGACAGGGCAATCAGCCCCAGCATTTT.

The chain couples TRBV2 to TRBJ2-3; D is undetermined. Trimming took 8 bases from V and 1 from J, leaving 16 bases between them. This CDR3 is 15 amino acids long. Germline V lookup: CDR1 SNHLY, CDR2 FYNNEI. The CDR3 is CASARAFSGTDTQYF. The CDR3 DNA is TGTGCCAGCGCCCGAGCGTTCAGCGGCACAGATACGCAGTATTTT.

The V and J genes are TRBV5-4 and TRBJ2-1; TRBD2 aligns across 7 bases. Germline CDR1 is SGHNT and CDR2 is YYREEE (reference sequence). V trimming: 0 bases; J trimming: 0 bases; junction bases outside the gene matches: 12. CDR3 length equals 19 residues. The CDR3 region is CASSLGIGSGPSSYNEQFF. For the CDR3, the DNA is TGTGCCAGCAGCTTGGGGATCGGTAGCGGGCCCAGCTCCTACAATGAGCAGTTCTTC. Drawing the rest from reference TRBV5-4 and TRBJ2-1, the complete variable domain is ETGVTQSPTHLIKTRGQQVTLRCSSQSGHNTVSWYQQALGQGPQFIFQYYREEENGRGNFPPRFSGLQFPNYSSELNVNALELDDSALYLCASSLGIGSGPSSYNEQFFGPGTRLTVL.

The V gene is TRBV6-6, the J gene TRBJ2-5; TRBD2 agrees at 10 bases. This CDR3 is 22 amino acids long. In germline, CDR1 is MNHNY, CDR2 SVGAGI (reference sequence). The J segment lost 0 bases and the V segment lost 6 bases, leaving 25 bases of the junction unmatched. In DNA, the CDR3 is TGTGCCAGCAGCTTCCGATTCGAGGTGTGGACTAGCGGCCAAACCTACCAAGAGACCCAGTACTTC. It yields the protein CASSFRFEVWTSGQTYQETQYF.

The chain employs TRBV24-1 and TRBJ1-1; D gene uncertain. V was shortened by 6 bases and J by 1 base, with 17 bases between the two germline ends. Germline V gives CDR1 KGHDR, CDR2 SFDVKD. This CDR3 comprises 16 residues. DNA of the CDR3: TGTGCCACCAGTCCTTATGAGGAATCTCGGAACACTGAAGCTTTCTTT. It specifies CATSPYEESRNTEAFF.

Only one count was recorded for this clone. The chain is built from TRBV14 and TRBJ2-5; a weak D match, TRBD2 (6 bases). The V gene lost 5 bases and the J gene lost 0 bases, with 13 bases spanning the gap. The CDR3 covers 15 residues. In germline, CDR1 is SGHDN, CDR2 FVKESK. The CDR3, as DNA: TGTGCCAGCAGCTTCGGGAGCCGGTACCAAGAGACCCAGTACTTC. Its protein product is CASSFGSRYQETQYF.

The rearrangement joins TRBV12-3 or TRBV12-4 to TRBJ2-7; D remains unclear. The CDR3 runs to 12 residues. Trimming cost V 2 bases and J 6 bases, with 8 bases left between them. The CDR3 region is CASSLHTLEQYF. CDR3 bases: TGTGCCAGCAGTTTACACACCCTCGAGCAGTACTTC.

The chain has TRBV11-2 and TRBJ2-7; D is undetermined. V was cut by 0 bases and J by 4 bases, with 13 bases left in between. The CDR3 runs 15 residues. Per germline, CDR1 SGHAT and CDR2 FQNNGV. CDR3 amino acids: CASSLDRRIRYEQYF. CDR3 DNA: TGTGCCAGCAGCTTAGACAGGCGCATCAGGTACGAGCAGTACTTC.

This chain joins TRBV19 and TRBJ1-3; 8 bases agree with TRBD1. Losses at the gene ends were 4 bases for V and 2 bases for J; bases not matched to a gene: 4. The germline V gene has CDR1 LNHDA and CDR2 SQIVND (reference sequence). The length of the CDR3 is 15 residues. Written as DNA, the CDR3 is TGTGCCAGTAGTACCGGGACAGGACCTGGAAACACCATATATTTT. It is translated as CASSTGTGPGNTIYF. The full variable domain, with the rest looked up from reference TRBV19 and TRBJ1-3, is DGGITQSPKYLFRKEGQNVTLSCEQNLNHDAMYWYRQDPGQGLRLIYYSQIVNDFQKGDIAEGYSVSREKKESFPLTVTSAQKNPTAFYLCASSTGTGPGNTIYFGEGSWLTVV.

The J gene is TRBJ2-1, the V gene TRBV5-6; the match to TRBD2 covers 8 bases. Germline CDR1 reads SGHDT; CDR2 reads YYEEEE. V lost 3 bases to trimming and J lost 0 bases; unmatched junction nucleotides: 2. The CDR3 runs 15 residues. CDR3: CASSSSGSSYNEQFF. The CDR3 nucleotides are TGTGCCAGCAGCTCAAGCGGGAGCTCCTACAATGAGCAGTTCTTC.

V usage is TRBV7-8 and J usage is TRBJ1-2; 7 bases line up with TRBD1. With V trimmed by 5 bases and J by 4 bases, 10 bases remained unmatched. CDR1 is SGHVS, CDR2 FQNEAQ, per germline. This CDR3 region has 15 residues. For the CDR3, the DNA is TGTGCCAGCAGCCTGGACAGGTTGTACGTCTATGGCTACACCTTC. Translated: CASSLDRLYVYGYTF.

The genes are TRBV24-1 and TRBJ2-1, with 8 bases identical to TRBD2. From germline, CDR1 is KGHDR and CDR2 SFDVKD. The CDR3 sequence is 15 residues long. After removal of 3 bases from V and 7 bases from J, the junction contained 7 bases not matched to a gene. CDR3: CATSDPGGPENEQFF. The CDR3, as DNA: TGTGCCACCAGTGATCCGGGAGGGCCCGAGAATGAGCAGTTCTTC.

The DNA for the CDR3 is TGTGCCAGCTCACCACGACAGGGGGCTGAAGCTTTCTTT. This translates into CASSPRQGAEAFF. The chain joins TRBV18 to TRBJ1-1; TRBD1 agrees at 9 bases. This CDR3 region has 13 residues. The trim removed 1 base at V and 6 bases at J, leaving 0 bases unmatched. Per germline, CDR1 KGHSH and CDR2 LQKENI. The full variable domain, with the rest looked up from reference TRBV18 and TRBJ1-1, is NAGVMQNPRHLVRRRGQEARLRCSPMKGHSHVYWYRQLPEEGLKFMVYLQKENIIDESGMPKERFSAEFPKEGPSILRIQQVVRGDSAAYFCASSPRQGAEAFFGQGTRLTVV.

This chain connects TRBV19 to TRBJ2-7, with TRBD1 identical over 8 bases. Germline CDR1 is LNHDA and CDR2 is SQIVND (reference sequence). Trimming removed 4 bases from V and 3 bases from J; junction bases left unmatched: 8. The CDR3 consists of 15 residues. The CDR3 DNA reads TGTGCCAGTAGTACTACCTCCGGGACAGGCTACGAGCAGTACTTC. The encoded protein is CASSTTSGTGYEQYF.

The rearrangement links TRBV5-1 to TRBJ2-3, with TRBD2 matching 10 bases. Germline assignment: CDR1 SGHRS and CDR2 YFSETQ. V shed 4 bases and J 6 bases; nucleotides not matched to a gene: 8. The CDR3 runs to 15 residues. The CDR3 is CASSLTGTSADTQYF. The CDR3 nucleotides read TGCGCCAGCAGCCTAACCGGGACTAGCGCCGATACGCAGTATTTT.